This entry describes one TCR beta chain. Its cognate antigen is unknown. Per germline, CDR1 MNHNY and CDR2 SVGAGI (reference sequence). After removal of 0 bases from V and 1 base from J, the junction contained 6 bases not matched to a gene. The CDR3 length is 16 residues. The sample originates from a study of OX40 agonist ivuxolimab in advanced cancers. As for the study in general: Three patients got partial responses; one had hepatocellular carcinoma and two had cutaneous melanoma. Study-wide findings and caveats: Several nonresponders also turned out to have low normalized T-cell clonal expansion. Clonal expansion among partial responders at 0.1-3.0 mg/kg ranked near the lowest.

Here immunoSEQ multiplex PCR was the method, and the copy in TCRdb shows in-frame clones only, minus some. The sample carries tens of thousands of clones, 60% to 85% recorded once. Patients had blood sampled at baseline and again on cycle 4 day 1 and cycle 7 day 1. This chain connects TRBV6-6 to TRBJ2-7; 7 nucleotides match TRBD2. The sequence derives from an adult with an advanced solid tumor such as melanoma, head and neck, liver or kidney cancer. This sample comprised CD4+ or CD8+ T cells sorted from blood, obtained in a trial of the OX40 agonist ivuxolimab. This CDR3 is CASSYSRLAASYEQYF. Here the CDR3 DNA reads TGTGCCAGCAGTTACTCGAGACTAGCAGCGTCCTACGAGCAGTACTTC.